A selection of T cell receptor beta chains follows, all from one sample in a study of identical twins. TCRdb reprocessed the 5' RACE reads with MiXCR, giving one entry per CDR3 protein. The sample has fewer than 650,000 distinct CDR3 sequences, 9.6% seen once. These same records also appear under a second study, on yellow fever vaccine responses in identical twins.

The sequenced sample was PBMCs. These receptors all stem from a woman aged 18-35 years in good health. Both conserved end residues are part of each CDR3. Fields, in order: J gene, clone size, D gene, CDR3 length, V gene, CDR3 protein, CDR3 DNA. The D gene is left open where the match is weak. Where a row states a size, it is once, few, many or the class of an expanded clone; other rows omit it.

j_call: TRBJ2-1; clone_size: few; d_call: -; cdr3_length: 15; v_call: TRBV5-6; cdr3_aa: CASSFWGKTGDEQFF; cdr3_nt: TGTGCCAGCAGCTTTTGGGGAAAAACAGGCGATGAGCAGTTCTTC
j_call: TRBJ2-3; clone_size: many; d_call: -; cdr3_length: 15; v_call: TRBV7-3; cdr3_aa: CASSARASSTDTQYF; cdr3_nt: TGTGCCAGCAGCGCCCGGGCAAGTAGCACAGATACGCAGTATTTT
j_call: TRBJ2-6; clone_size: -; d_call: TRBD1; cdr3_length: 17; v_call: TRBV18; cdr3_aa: CASSQRGQAGGANVLTF; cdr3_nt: TGTGCCAGCTCGCAAAGGGGGCAAGCAGGTGGGGCCAACGTCCTGACTTTC
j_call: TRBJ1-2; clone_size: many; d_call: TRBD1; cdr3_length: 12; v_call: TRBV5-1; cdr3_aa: CASSQDREGYTF; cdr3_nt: TGCGCCAGCAGCCAGGACAGGGAGGGCTACACCTTC
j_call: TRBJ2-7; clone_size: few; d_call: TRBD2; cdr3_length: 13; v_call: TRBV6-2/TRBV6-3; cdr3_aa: CASSDGTSDEQYF; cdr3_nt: TGTGCCAGCAGTGATGGGACTAGCGACGAGCAGTACTTC
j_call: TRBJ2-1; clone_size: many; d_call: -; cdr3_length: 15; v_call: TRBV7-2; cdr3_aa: CASIRDTGSYNEQFF; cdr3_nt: TGTGCCAGCATTAGAGACACCGGCTCCTACAATGAGCAGTTCTTC
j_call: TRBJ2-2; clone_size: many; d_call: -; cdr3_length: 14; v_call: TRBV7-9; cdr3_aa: CASNSGLYTGELFF; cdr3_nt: TGTGCCAGCAATTCAGGGCTGTACACCGGGGAGCTGTTTTTT
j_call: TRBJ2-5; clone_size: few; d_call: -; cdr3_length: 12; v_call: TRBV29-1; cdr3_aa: CSVGGYQETQYF; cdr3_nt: TGCAGCGTTGGAGGCTACCAAGAGACCCAGTACTTC
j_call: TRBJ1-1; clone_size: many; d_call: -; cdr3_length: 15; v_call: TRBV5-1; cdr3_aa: CASSLVPAGGPEAFF; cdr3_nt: TGCGCCAGCAGCTTGGTCCCCGCAGGCGGACCTGAAGCTTTCTTT
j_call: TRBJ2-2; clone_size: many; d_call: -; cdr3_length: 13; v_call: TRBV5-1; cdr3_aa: CASGTGKTGELFF; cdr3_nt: TGCGCCAGCGGTACGGGGAAAACCGGGGAGCTGTTTTTT
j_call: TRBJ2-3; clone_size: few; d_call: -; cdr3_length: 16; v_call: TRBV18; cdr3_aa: CASSLQGITSTDTQYF; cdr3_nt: TGTGCCAGCTCCCTACAGGGAATCACTAGCACAGATACGCAGTATTTT
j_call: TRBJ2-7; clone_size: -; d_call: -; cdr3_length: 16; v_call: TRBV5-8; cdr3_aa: CASSLETAVSSYEQYF; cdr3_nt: TGTGCCAGCAGCTTGGAAACGGCAGTCAGCTCCTACGAGCAGTACTTC
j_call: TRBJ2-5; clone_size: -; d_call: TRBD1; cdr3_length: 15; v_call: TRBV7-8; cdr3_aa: CASSLRDRVQQTQYF; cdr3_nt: TGTGCCAGCAGCCTCCGGGACAGGGTACAGCAGACCCAGTACTTC
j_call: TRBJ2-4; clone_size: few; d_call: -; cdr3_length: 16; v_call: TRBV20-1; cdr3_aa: CSARDPAALAKNIQYF; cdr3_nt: TGCAGTGCTAGAGATCCGGCAGCGCTAGCCAAAAACATTCAGTACTTC
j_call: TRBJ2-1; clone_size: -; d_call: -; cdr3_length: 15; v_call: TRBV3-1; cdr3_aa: CASSQEVGIYNEQFF; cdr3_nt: TGTGCCTCCAGCCAAGAGGTTGGGATTTACAATGAGCAGTTCTTC
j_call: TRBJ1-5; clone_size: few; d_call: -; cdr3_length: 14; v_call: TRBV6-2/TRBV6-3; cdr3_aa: CASSGARINQPQHF; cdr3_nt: TGTGCCAGCTCCGGGGCAAGGATCAATCAGCCCCAGCATTTT
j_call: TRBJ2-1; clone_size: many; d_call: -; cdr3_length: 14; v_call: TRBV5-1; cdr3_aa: CASSSDSIPNEQFF; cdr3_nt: TGCGCCAGCAGCTCGGACTCGATCCCCAATGAGCAGTTCTTC
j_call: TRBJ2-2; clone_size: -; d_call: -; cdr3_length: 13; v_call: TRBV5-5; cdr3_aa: CASSGDPAGELFF; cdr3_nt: TGTGCCAGCAGCGGCGATCCCGCCGGGGAGCTGTTTTTT
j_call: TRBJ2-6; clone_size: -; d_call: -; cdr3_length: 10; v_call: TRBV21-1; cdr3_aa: CASRGPVLTF; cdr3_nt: TGTGCCAGCAGGGGACCCGTCCTGACTTTC
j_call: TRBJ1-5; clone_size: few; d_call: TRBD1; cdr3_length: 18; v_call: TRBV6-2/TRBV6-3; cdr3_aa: CASSPGTGTLESNQPQHF; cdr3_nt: TGTGCCAGCAGTCCCGGGACAGGGACCCTCGAGAGCAATCAGCCCCAGCATTTT
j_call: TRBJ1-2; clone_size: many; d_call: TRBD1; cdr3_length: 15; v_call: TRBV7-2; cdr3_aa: CASKGTASFDYGYTF; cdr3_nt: TGTGCCAGCAAAGGGACAGCCTCATTTGACTATGGCTACACCTTC
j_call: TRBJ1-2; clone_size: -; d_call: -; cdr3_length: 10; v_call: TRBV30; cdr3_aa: CAFRTYGYTF; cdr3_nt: TGTGCCTTTAGGACCTATGGCTACACCTTC